The rows below give T cell receptor beta chains drawn from one sample of a study of blood T cell repertoires in COVID-19. Sequenced by immunoSEQ multiplex PCR; TCRdb stores in-frame clones only, minus some. This sample has about 99,000 clones; roughly 87% occur once, and the top ten carry about a sixth. Sequenced input: peripheral blood. The receptor source for this set is a woman aged 80 or over in a cohort sampled during active COVID-19. Each CDR3 is given with its conserved first and last residue. A D gene is named only where the DNA matches it firmly. Size values are once, few and many counts, or a class for expanded clones, and some rows have none.

abundance: once
d_gene: .
v_gene: TRBV3-1/TRBV3-2
j_gene: TRBJ1-2
CDR3nt: TGTGCCAGCAGCCAAGGGGGGGTTCGCTACACCTTC
CDR3aa: CASSQGGVRYTF

abundance: .
d_gene: TRBD1
v_gene: TRBV3-1/TRBV3-2
j_gene: TRBJ2-1
CDR3nt: TGTGCCAGCAGCCACATGGACAGGGCTATTCTAGGGCAGTTCTTC
CDR3aa: CASSHMDRAILGQFF

abundance: .
d_gene: .
v_gene: TRBV21-1
j_gene: TRBJ2-3
CDR3nt: TGTGCCAGCAGCAAGACAGGGCCCTCACCTAGCACAGATACGCAGTATTTT
CDR3aa: CASSKTGPSPSTDTQYF

abundance: .
d_gene: TRBD1
v_gene: TRBV4-1
j_gene: TRBJ1-2
CDR3nt: TGCGCCAGCAGCCGGGACAGGGGCAAAAGGTACGGCTACACCTTC
CDR3aa: CASSRDRGKRYGYTF

abundance: .
d_gene: TRBD1
v_gene: TRBV19
j_gene: TRBJ2-4
CDR3nt: TGTGCCAGTAGTCCGGACAGGCCAATGAGCATGGCCAAAAACATTCAGTACTTC
CDR3aa: CASSPDRPMSMAKNIQYF

abundance: .
d_gene: TRBD2
v_gene: TRBV10-1
j_gene: TRBJ2-1
CDR3nt: TGCGCCAGCACGCGGGAGCCCTACAATGAGCAGTTCTTC
CDR3aa: CASTREPYNEQFF

abundance: .
d_gene: TRBD2
v_gene: TRBV5-4
j_gene: TRBJ2-3
CDR3nt: TGTGCCAGCAGCCCTAGCGGGGCGAGCACAGATACGCAGTATTTT
CDR3aa: CASSPSGASTDTQYF

abundance: .
d_gene: TRBD1
v_gene: TRBV19
j_gene: TRBJ2-1
CDR3nt: TGTGCCAGTAGTATAGATGGGCAGGGGGTTGGCAATGAGCAGTTCTTC
CDR3aa: CASSIDGQGVGNEQFF

abundance: few
d_gene: TRBD1
v_gene: TRBV11-3
j_gene: TRBJ1-1
CDR3nt: TGTGCCAGCAGCTTAGGACCGGGCAGGGGGGATGATACTGAAGCTTTCTTT
CDR3aa: CASSLGPGRGDDTEAFF

abundance: .
d_gene: .
v_gene: TRBV6-5
j_gene: TRBJ1-2
CDR3nt: TGTGCCAGCAGTTACACAGGGTATGGCTACACCTTC
CDR3aa: CASSYTGYGYTF

abundance: .
d_gene: TRBD1
v_gene: TRBV29-1
j_gene: TRBJ2-1
CDR3nt: TGCAGCGGGGGGACAGGGGTATTGGGTGAGCAGTTCTTC
CDR3aa: CSGGTGVLGEQFF

abundance: .
d_gene: TRBD2
v_gene: TRBV6-5
j_gene: TRBJ2-1
CDR3nt: TGTGCCAGCAGCGCACTAGCGGGAGGACACAATGAGCAGTTCTTC
CDR3aa: CASSALAGGHNEQFF

abundance: .
d_gene: .
v_gene: TRBV19
j_gene: TRBJ1-1
CDR3nt: TGTGCCAGTAGTACAGGGGTTGCTATCATGAACACTGAAGCTTTCTTT
CDR3aa: CASSTGVAIMNTEAFF

abundance: .
d_gene: .
v_gene: TRBV5-1
j_gene: TRBJ1-1
CDR3nt: TGCGCCAGCAGCTTGATTTGGGGCGTTGGGAACACTGAAGCTTTCTTT
CDR3aa: CASSLIWGVGNTEAFF

abundance: .
d_gene: TRBD2
v_gene: TRBV6-6
j_gene: TRBJ2-7
CDR3nt: TGTGCCAGCACCAGCGGGGGGGGGTACGAGCAGTACTTC
CDR3aa: CASTSGGGYEQYF

abundance: .
d_gene: .
v_gene: TRBV27
j_gene: TRBJ1-1
CDR3nt: TGTGCCAGCAGTTCCCAGCCAGGGCCCGTGAACACTGAAGCTTTCTTT
CDR3aa: CASSSQPGPVNTEAFF

abundance: .
d_gene: TRBD1
v_gene: TRBV18
j_gene: TRBJ2-3
CDR3nt: TGTGCCAGCTCATCAGGTACAGGGGGCCAGAGCACAGATACGCAGTATTTT
CDR3aa: CASSSGTGGQSTDTQYF

abundance: .
d_gene: TRBD1
v_gene: TRBV19
j_gene: TRBJ1-4
CDR3nt: TGTGCCAGTATGCAGGGGGTACAAGAAAAACTGTTTTTT
CDR3aa: CASMQGVQEKLFF

abundance: .
d_gene: TRBD2
v_gene: TRBV9
j_gene: TRBJ2-1
CDR3nt: TGTGCCAGCAGCGTAGGGACTAGCGGGGGGAAGAACAATGAGCAGTTCTTC
CDR3aa: CASSVGTSGGKNNEQFF

abundance: .
d_gene: .
v_gene: TRBV6-5
j_gene: TRBJ2-1
CDR3nt: TGTGCCAGCAGAGTCCACGGTGAGCAGTTCTTC
CDR3aa: CASRVHGEQFF

abundance: few
d_gene: .
v_gene: TRBV20-1
j_gene: TRBJ2-5
CDR3nt: TGCAGTGCTAGGTCGGAGACCCAGTACTTC
CDR3aa: CSARSETQYF

abundance: .
d_gene: .
v_gene: TRBV23-1
j_gene: TRBJ2-7
CDR3nt: TGCGCCAGCAGGGAGAGGTTCGGGAGTGGCTACGAGCAGTACTTC
CDR3aa: CASRERFGSGYEQYF

abundance: .
d_gene: TRBD2
v_gene: TRBV5-1
j_gene: TRBJ2-7
CDR3nt: TGCGCCAGCAGCTTGGTTACTAGCGGGATCGACGAGCAGTACTTC
CDR3aa: CASSLVTSGIDEQYF

abundance: .
d_gene: TRBD1
v_gene: TRBV5-1
j_gene: TRBJ2-2
CDR3nt: TGCGCCAGCAGCTTGGTAGCCCACGGACAGGGGGCCGGGGAGCTGTTTTTT
CDR3aa: CASSLVAHGQGAGELFF

abundance: .
d_gene: .
v_gene: TRBV10-3
j_gene: TRBJ2-5
CDR3nt: TGTGCCATCAGTGAGGAGAACCACCAAGAGACCCAGTACTTC
CDR3aa: CAISEENHQETQYF

abundance: .
d_gene: .
v_gene: TRBV12-3/TRBV12-4
j_gene: TRBJ2-6
CDR3nt: TGTGCCAGCAGTTCTTCTGGGGCCAACGTCCTGACTTTC
CDR3aa: CASSSSGANVLTF

abundance: .
d_gene: .
v_gene: TRBV5-4
j_gene: TRBJ2-3
CDR3nt: TGTGCCAGCAGCCCAATCGTCGGAGGGGATACGCAGTATTTT
CDR3aa: CASSPIVGGDTQYF

abundance: .
d_gene: .
v_gene: TRBV10-3
j_gene: TRBJ1-1
CDR3nt: TGTGCCATCAGTGAGTCGACTGGAGGTGAAGCTTTCTTT
CDR3aa: CAISESTGGEAFF

abundance: .
d_gene: TRBD2
v_gene: TRBV3-1/TRBV3-2
j_gene: TRBJ2-4
CDR3nt: TGTGCCAGCAGCCTCTTCAACCCTGGGACTAGCGCGAAAAACATTCAGTACTTC
CDR3aa: CASSLFNPGTSAKNIQYF

abundance: .
d_gene: TRBD1
v_gene: TRBV15
j_gene: TRBJ1-3
CDR3nt: TGTGCCACCAGCACCAATCGACAGGGGGGAAACACCATATATTTT
CDR3aa: CATSTNRQGGNTIYF

abundance: once
d_gene: TRBD2
v_gene: TRBV18
j_gene: TRBJ2-7
CDR3nt: TGTGCCAGCTCACCCCTAGCGGGGGGAACCTACGAGCAGTACTTC
CDR3aa: CASSPLAGGTYEQYF

abundance: .
d_gene: TRBD1
v_gene: TRBV19
j_gene: TRBJ2-3
CDR3nt: TGTGCCAGTGGGACAGGGGGCATAGATACGCAGTATTTT
CDR3aa: CASGTGGIDTQYF

abundance: .
d_gene: .
v_gene: TRBV18
j_gene: TRBJ2-5
CDR3nt: TGTGCCAGCTCAGCCAGCGGCCACGAGACCCAGTACTTC
CDR3aa: CASSASGHETQYF

abundance: .
d_gene: .
v_gene: TRBV4-2
j_gene: TRBJ2-2
CDR3nt: TGTGCCAGCAGCCAAGATCAGGAAGTTCTCGTCGGGGAGCTGTTTTTT
CDR3aa: CASSQDQEVLVGELFF

abundance: .
d_gene: .
v_gene: TRBV5-1
j_gene: TRBJ2-2
CDR3nt: TGCGCCACAGGGGGGATGGGGACAGAGAACACCGGGGAGCTGTTTTTT
CDR3aa: CATGGMGTENTGELFF

abundance: once
d_gene: TRBD1
v_gene: TRBV3-1/TRBV3-2
j_gene: TRBJ1-1
CDR3nt: TGTGCCAGCAGCCTTACCGGGACAGGGACCACTGAAGCTTTCTTT
CDR3aa: CASSLTGTGTTEAFF

abundance: .
d_gene: .
v_gene: TRBV18
j_gene: TRBJ1-2
CDR3nt: TGTGCCAGCTCACCAGATACAGCCGTCTATGGCTACACCTTC
CDR3aa: CASSPDTAVYGYTF

abundance: .
d_gene: TRBD1
v_gene: TRBV18
j_gene: TRBJ2-3
CDR3nt: TGTGCCAGCTCACCACCGGACAGGGAAACAGATACGCAGTATTTT
CDR3aa: CASSPPDRETDTQYF

abundance: .
d_gene: TRBD1
v_gene: TRBV28
j_gene: TRBJ2-1
CDR3nt: TGTGCCAGCAGTTTGGGACAGTACAATGAGCAGTTCTTC
CDR3aa: CASSLGQYNEQFF

abundance: .
d_gene: TRBD1
v_gene: TRBV12-3/TRBV12-4
j_gene: TRBJ1-2
CDR3nt: TGTGCCAGCTCCCGGGACAGAGCCTATGGCTACACCTTC
CDR3aa: CASSRDRAYGYTF

abundance: .
d_gene: TRBD1
v_gene: TRBV19
j_gene: TRBJ2-7
CDR3nt: TGTGCCACCTCCCGGCGGGACAGGGGTTACGAGCAGTACTTC
CDR3aa: CATSRRDRGYEQYF

abundance: .
d_gene: .
v_gene: TRBV28
j_gene: TRBJ2-2
CDR3nt: TGTGCCACCGGGACTGTCGACACCGGGGAGCTGTTTTTT
CDR3aa: CATGTVDTGELFF

abundance: .
d_gene: .
v_gene: TRBV5-4
j_gene: TRBJ2-5
CDR3nt: TGTGCCAGCAGCTACCGACTTGAAGAGACCCAGTACTTC
CDR3aa: CASSYRLEETQYF

abundance: .
d_gene: .
v_gene: TRBV5-6
j_gene: TRBJ2-3
CDR3nt: TGTGCCAGCAGCTTTTACGCCCGAACTAGCACAGATACGCAGTATTTT
CDR3aa: CASSFYARTSTDTQYF

abundance: .
d_gene: TRBD1
v_gene: TRBV10-2
j_gene: TRBJ2-7
CDR3nt: TGCGCCAGCATAAAAGGACAGGGAAGCGGGTTTTTAAGTCACGAGCAGTACTTC
CDR3aa: CASIKGQGSGFLSHEQYF

abundance: .
d_gene: TRBD1
v_gene: TRBV28
j_gene: TRBJ1-1
CDR3nt: TGTGCCAGCAGTTCCGGACAGGGGGTTTTAGCTTTCTTT
CDR3aa: CASSSGQGVLAFF

abundance: .
d_gene: .
v_gene: TRBV5-1
j_gene: TRBJ2-7
CDR3nt: TGCGCCAGCATCCGGCGGCTAGGGGACACCCTAGTCTACGAGCAGTACTTC
CDR3aa: CASIRRLGDTLVYEQYF

abundance: .
d_gene: .
v_gene: TRBV18
j_gene: TRBJ1-1
CDR3nt: TGTGCCAGCTCACCCCTCCAGGGTATGAACACTGAAGCTTTCTTT
CDR3aa: CASSPLQGMNTEAFF

abundance: .
d_gene: .
v_gene: TRBV3-1/TRBV3-2
j_gene: TRBJ1-6
CDR3nt: TGTGCCAGCAGCCAACGCGGGGGCGTCAATTCACCCCTCCACTTT
CDR3aa: CASSQRGGVNSPLHF

abundance: once
d_gene: TRBD1
v_gene: TRBV7-3
j_gene: TRBJ1-2
CDR3nt: TGTGCCAGCAGCCCCGACAGGGCGGGTGGCTACACCTTC
CDR3aa: CASSPDRAGGYTF

abundance: .
d_gene: TRBD1
v_gene: TRBV5-1
j_gene: TRBJ2-7
CDR3nt: TGCGCCAGCAGCTCTAACCCGGGACAGGGCAAGAACGAGCAGTACTTC
CDR3aa: CASSSNPGQGKNEQYF

abundance: .
d_gene: .
v_gene: TRBV18
j_gene: TRBJ1-4
CDR3nt: TGTGCCAGCTCACCTCTAGGGGCTAATGAAAAACTGTTTTTT
CDR3aa: CASSPLGANEKLFF

abundance: .
d_gene: .
v_gene: TRBV19
j_gene: TRBJ1-2
CDR3nt: TGTGCCAGTAGTGCCCCTCGACAGGACTATGGCTACACCTTC
CDR3aa: CASSAPRQDYGYTF